What follows is one TCR beta chain and its context. The sample comes from a study of cytomegalovirus exposure and HLA in healthy donors. The PCR employed 60 Vbeta primers together with 13 Jbeta primers. Sequencing was performed with immunoSEQ multiplex PCR; in TCRdb, only in-frame clones are kept and a portion is missing. The profile covers more than 85,000 clones, with 76% appearing a single time and approximately 8.2% taken by the ten largest. This CDR3 is 16 amino acids long. The germline V gene encodes CDR1 SGHRS and CDR2 YFSETQ. With 0 bases clipped from V and 5 bases from J, the junction kept 6 bases outside the gene matches.

Specimen: PBMCs. J is TRBJ2-1 and V is TRBV5-1; 9 nucleotides align to TRBD1. The TCR comes from a man between 40 and 49 years old in good health and CMV-seropositive. The CDR3 bases are TGCGCCAGCAGCTTGGGGGACAGGGCAAGTAACAATGAGCAGTTCTTC. It codes for CASSLGDRASNNEQFF.